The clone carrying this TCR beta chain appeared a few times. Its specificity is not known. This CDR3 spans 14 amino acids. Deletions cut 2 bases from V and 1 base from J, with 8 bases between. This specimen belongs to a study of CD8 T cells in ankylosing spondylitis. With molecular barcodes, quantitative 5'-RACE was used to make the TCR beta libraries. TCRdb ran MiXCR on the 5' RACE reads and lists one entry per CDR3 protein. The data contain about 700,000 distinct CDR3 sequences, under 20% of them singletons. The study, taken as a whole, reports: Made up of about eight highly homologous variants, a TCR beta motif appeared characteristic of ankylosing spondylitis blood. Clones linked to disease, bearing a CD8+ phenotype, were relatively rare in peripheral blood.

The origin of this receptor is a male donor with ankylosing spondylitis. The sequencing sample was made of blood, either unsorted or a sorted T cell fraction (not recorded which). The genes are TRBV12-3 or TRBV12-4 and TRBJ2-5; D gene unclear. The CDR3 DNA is TGTGCCAGCAGTTTATACAGACTCCAAGAGACCCAGTACTTC. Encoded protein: CASSLYRLQETQYF.